The clone carrying this T cell receptor (beta chain) was seen a single time. The CDR3 totals 14 residues. CDR1 and CDR2 (germline): ENHRY, SYGVKD. The trim removed 4 bases at V and 6 bases at J, leaving 4 bases unmatched. Original handling: Estimation of nucleated cell counts was performed using reference gene primer amplification. Sequencing used immunoSEQ multiplex PCR; TCRdb keeps in-frame clones, though not all of them. The V and J calls and clone size were taken over from that table, and D and trimming were inferred from the DNA. This repertoire shows roughly 160,000 clones, roughly nine tenths found once; its top ten account for 0.5% to 0.65%. The data were obtained in a study of blood T cell repertoires in COVID-19. About the research overall: Material from acute and convalescent COVID-19 was sourced from the United States, Italy and Spain. PBMCs, B-cell-depleted T cells, or T cells were the source of the cDNA or gDNA that made up the material.

This clonotype originated in a man aged 50 to 60 with acute or convalescent COVID-19. This chain links TRBV10-3 with TRBJ1-5; 9 nucleotides align to TRBD1. Sequenced: peripheral blood. CDR3 protein: CAISVGQGSQPQHF. CDR3 bases: TGTGCCATCAGTGTTGGACAGGGGAGTCAGCCCCAGCATTTT.